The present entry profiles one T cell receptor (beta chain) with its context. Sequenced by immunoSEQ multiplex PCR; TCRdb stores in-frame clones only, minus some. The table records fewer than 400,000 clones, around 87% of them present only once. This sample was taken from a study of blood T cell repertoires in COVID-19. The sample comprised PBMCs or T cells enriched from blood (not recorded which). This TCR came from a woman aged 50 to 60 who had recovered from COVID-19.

The CDR3 reads CASRDRVGSPLHF. As DNA, the CDR3 is TGTGCCAGCAGGGACAGGGTAGGGTCACCCCTCCACTTT. J is TRBJ1-6 and V is TRBV6-5; 8 bases line up with TRBD1. CDR3 length: 13 amino acids. Germline V gene data show CDR1 as MNHEY and CDR2 as SVGAGI. With V trimmed by 6 bases and J by 10 bases, 5 bases remained unmatched.